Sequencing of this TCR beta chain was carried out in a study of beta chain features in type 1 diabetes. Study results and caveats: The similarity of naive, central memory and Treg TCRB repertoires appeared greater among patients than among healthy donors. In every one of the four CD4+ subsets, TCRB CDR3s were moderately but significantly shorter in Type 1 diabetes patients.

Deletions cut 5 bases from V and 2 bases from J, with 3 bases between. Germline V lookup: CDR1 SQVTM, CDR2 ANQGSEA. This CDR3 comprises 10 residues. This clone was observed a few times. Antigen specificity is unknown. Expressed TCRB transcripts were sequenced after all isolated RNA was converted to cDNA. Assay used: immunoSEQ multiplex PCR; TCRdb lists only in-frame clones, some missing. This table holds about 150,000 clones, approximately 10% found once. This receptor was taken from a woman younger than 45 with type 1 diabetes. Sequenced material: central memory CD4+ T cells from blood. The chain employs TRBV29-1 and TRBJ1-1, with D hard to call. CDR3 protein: CSVSNTEAFF. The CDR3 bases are TGCAGCGTTTCAAACACTGAAGCTTTCTTT.